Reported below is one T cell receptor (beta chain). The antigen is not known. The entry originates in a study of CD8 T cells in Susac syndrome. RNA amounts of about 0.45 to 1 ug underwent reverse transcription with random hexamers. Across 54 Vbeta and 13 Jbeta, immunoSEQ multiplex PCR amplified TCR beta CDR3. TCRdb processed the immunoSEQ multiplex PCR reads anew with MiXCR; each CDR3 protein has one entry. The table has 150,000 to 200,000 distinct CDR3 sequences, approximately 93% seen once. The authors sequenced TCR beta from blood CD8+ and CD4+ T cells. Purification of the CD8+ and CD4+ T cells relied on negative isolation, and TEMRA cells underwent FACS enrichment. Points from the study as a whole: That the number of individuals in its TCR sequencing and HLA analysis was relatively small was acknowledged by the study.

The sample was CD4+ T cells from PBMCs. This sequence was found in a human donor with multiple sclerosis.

DNA for the CDR3: TGCAGTGCTAGAACAGGGTATCAGCCCCAGCATTTT. Its protein product is CSARTGYQPQHF. The V gene is TRBV20-1, the J gene TRBJ1-5, with D possibly being TRBD1 (6 bases). This CDR3 spans 12 amino acids. The germline V gene encodes CDR1 DFQATT and CDR2 SNEGSKA (reference sequence). The V end was cut by 2 bases, the J end by 5 bases, with 7 bases between.